The rows below give T cell receptor beta chains drawn from one sample of a study of Ad26.COV2.S vaccination and SARS-CoV-2 variants. Sequencing used immunoSEQ multiplex PCR; TCRdb keeps in-frame clones, though not all of them. The sample carries fewer than 500,000 clones, about 90% recorded once. This specimen consisted of peripheral blood, obtained in a trial of Ad26.COV2.S vaccine versus placebo. These receptors all stem from a person between 18 and 65 years old who received the Ad26.COV2.S COVID-19 vaccine or a placebo. CDR3s include the opening cysteine and the closing phenylalanine or tryptophan. D genes are given only for firm matches. Clone size is shown for a subset of rows, as once, few, many or a class of expanded clone.

j_call v_call d_call clone_size cdr3_aa cdr3_nt
TRBJ2-7 TRBV5-1 TRBD2 . CASTPLAGPPYEQYF TGCGCCAGCACCCCCCTAGCGGGCCCTCCCTACGAGCAGTACTTC
TRBJ2-7 TRBV9 TRBD2 . CASSAGLAGVFDEQYF TGTGCCAGCAGCGCCGGGCTAGCGGGAGTATTCGACGAGCAGTACTTC
TRBJ2-1 TRBV11-2 . once CASQEGSGNEQFF TGTGCTTCCCAAGAGGGGTCTGGCAATGAGCAGTTCTTC
TRBJ2-5 TRBV19 TRBD1 . CASSRGTGPSETQYF TGTGCCAGTAGTAGAGGGACAGGACCCTCGGAGACCCAGTACTTC
TRBJ2-3 TRBV5-1 TRBD1 . CASSVTGGARTDTQYF TGCGCCAGCAGCGTGACAGGGGGGGCTCGCACAGATACGCAGTATTTT
TRBJ2-3 TRBV27 . once CASSFEPSSTDTQYF TGTGCCAGCAGTTTCGAGCCCTCTAGCACAGATACGCAGTATTTT
TRBJ2-5 TRBV29-1 TRBD1 . CSFRTGMEETQYF TGCAGCTTTCGGACAGGGATGGAAGAGACCCAGTACTTC
TRBJ2-1 TRBV27 . . CASKPGGPSSYNEQFF TGTGCCAGCAAGCCCGGAGGGCCGAGTTCCTACAATGAGCAGTTCTTC
TRBJ2-7 TRBV6-2/TRBV6-3 . . CASSLTSSSEQYF TGTGCCAGCAGTCTAACTAGTTCTTCCGAGCAGTACTTC
TRBJ2-7 TRBV3-1/TRBV3-2 TRBD2 few CASSPTSGSYEQYF TGTGCCAGCAGCCCCACTAGCGGCTCCTACGAGCAGTACTTC
TRBJ2-7 TRBV19 . . CASSPRLLNFEQYF TGTGCCAGTAGTCCCCGTTTGTTAAATTTTGAGCAGTACTTC
TRBJ2-7 TRBV5-6 . . CASSSGRSYEQYF TGTGCCAGCAGCTCAGGGCGTTCCTACGAGCAGTACTTC
TRBJ2-2 TRBV7-9 TRBD2 . CASSLRLAGIGELFF TGTGCCAGCAGCTTAAGACTAGCGGGGATCGGGGAGCTGTTTTTT
TRBJ2-3 TRBV7-2 TRBD2 . CASSLAAAGGVADTQYF TGTGCCAGCAGCTTAGCGGCGGCGGGAGGGGTGGCAGATACGCAGTATTTT
TRBJ2-4 TRBV18 . . CASSPQGRDIQYF TGTGCCAGCTCACCTCAAGGAAGAGACATTCAGTACTTC
TRBJ1-5 TRBV27 . . CASSFVRTGGDQPQHF TGTGCCAGCAGTTTTGTCAGGACGGGGGGCGATCAGCCCCAGCATTTT
TRBJ2-1 TRBV6-2/TRBV6-3 TRBD2 few CASSKTSGRSYNEQFF TGTGCCAGCAGTAAGACTAGCGGGCGCTCCTACAATGAGCAGTTCTTC
TRBJ1-6 TRBV19 TRBD1 . CASSITSPAPGTGRISYNSPLHF TGTGCCAGTAGTATCACCTCTCCCGCTCCCGGGACAGGGCGAATCTCCTATAATTCACCCCTCCACTTT
TRBJ2-3 TRBV6-4 TRBD1 . CASSQQGVRTDTQYF TGTGCCAGCAGTCAACAGGGGGTTCGCACAGATACGCAGTATTTT
TRBJ2-3 TRBV28 TRBD2 . CASSFPPRTSGDYTDTQYF TGTGCCAGCAGTTTCCCTCCTCGGACTAGCGGTGACTACACAGATACGCAGTATTTT
TRBJ2-3 TRBV20-1 TRBD2 few CSASRGLASDTQYF TGCAGTGCTAGTCGGGGACTAGCGTCAGATACGCAGTATTTT
TRBJ2-1 TRBV27 . few CASSPTHNEQFF TGTGCCAGCAGTCCCACTCACAATGAGCAGTTCTTC
TRBJ2-7 TRBV30 TRBD1 . CAWSRDRILGEQYF TGTGCCTGGAGTAGGGACAGAATTCTGGGTGAGCAGTACTTC
TRBJ2-7 TRBV19 . once CAVSTGLTYEQYF TGTGCCGTTTCGACAGGATTAACCTACGAGCAGTACTTC
TRBJ2-2 TRBV4-3 TRBD1 . CASSQEGGANTGELFF TGCGCCAGCAGCCAAGAAGGGGGCGCGAACACCGGGGAGCTGTTTTTT
TRBJ2-4 TRBV6-5 . once CASSYLISDIQYF TGTGCCAGCAGTTACCTTATCTCGGACATTCAGTACTTC
TRBJ2-2 TRBV14 TRBD2 . CASSHLGRVTGELFF TGTGCCAGCAGCCATCTCGGGAGGGTCACCGGGGAGCTGTTTTTT
TRBJ2-6 TRBV19 . . CASSIMGAVSGANVLTF TGTGCCAGTAGTATAATGGGGGCTGTCTCTGGGGCCAACGTCCTGACTTTC
TRBJ1-1 TRBV2 TRBD1 . CASSVTGPPTEAFF TGTGCCAGCAGTGTGACAGGGCCCCCCACTGAAGCTTTCTTT
TRBJ2-2 TRBV9 . . CASSALTVNTGELFF TGTGCCAGCAGCGCCCTGACAGTAAACACCGGGGAGCTGTTTTTT